A few counts support the clone carrying this TCR beta chain. TCRdb reprocessed the 5' RACE reads via MiXCR and lists one record per CDR3 protein. Found here are about 99,000 distinct CDR3 sequences, 16% of them singletons; the top ten hold 1.3%. These data are taken from a study of early T cells in non-severe SARS-CoV-2 infection. CDR1 is SGHTA, CDR2 FQGNSA, per germline. After removal of 4 bases from V and 3 bases from J, the junction contained 3 bases not matched to a gene. The CDR3 extends over 15 amino acids. Sequences were obtained from whole blood. The origin of this receptor is an adult who was a healthcare worker with PCR-confirmed SARS-CoV-2 infection or an uninfected control (not recorded which). The V call is TRBV7-2, the J call TRBJ2-7, with 13 bases that match TRBD2. CDR3: CASSWRTSGGYEQYF. As DNA, the CDR3 is TGTGCCAGCAGCTGGAGGACTAGCGGGGGCTACGAGCAGTACTTC.